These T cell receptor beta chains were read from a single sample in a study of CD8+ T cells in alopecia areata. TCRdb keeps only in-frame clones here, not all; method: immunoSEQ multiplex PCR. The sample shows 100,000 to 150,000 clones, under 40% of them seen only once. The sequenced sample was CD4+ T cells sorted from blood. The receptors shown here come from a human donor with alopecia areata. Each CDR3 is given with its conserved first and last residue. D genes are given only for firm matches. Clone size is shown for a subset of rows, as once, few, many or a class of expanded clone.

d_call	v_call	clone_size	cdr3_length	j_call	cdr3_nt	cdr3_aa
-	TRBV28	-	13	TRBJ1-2	TGTGCCAGCAGTTCGACAGTCCCCTATGGCTACACCTTC	CASSSTVPYGYTF
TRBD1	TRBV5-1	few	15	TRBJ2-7	TGCGCCAGCACACAGACGGCAGGGGGCTCCTACGAGCAGTACTTC	CASTQTAGGSYEQYF
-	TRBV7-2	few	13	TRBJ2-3	TGTGCCAGCAGCTCAGCGATAACAGATACGCAGTATTTT	CASSSAITDTQYF
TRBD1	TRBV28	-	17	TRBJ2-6	TGTGCCAGCAGTTCACCGGGTCAGGGGGCCGGGGCCAACGTCCTGACTTTC	CASSSPGQGAGANVLTF
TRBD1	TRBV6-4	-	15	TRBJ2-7	TGTGCCAGCAGTGACGGGGCACAGGGGCCCTACGAGCAGTACTTC	CASSDGAQGPYEQYF
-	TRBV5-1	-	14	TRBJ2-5	TGCGCCAGCAGCTCTTTCCGGGAGCAAGAGACCCAGTACTTC	CASSSFREQETQYF
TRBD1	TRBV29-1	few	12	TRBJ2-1	TGCAGCGTCTGGACAGGGGGTAATGAGCAGTTCTTC	CSVWTGGNEQFF
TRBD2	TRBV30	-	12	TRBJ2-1	TGTGCCTTGGGACTAGCGGGAGGATATCAGTTCTTC	CALGLAGGYQFF
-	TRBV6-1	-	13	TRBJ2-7	TGTGCCAGCAGTGACAGCCAGACCTACGAGCAGTACTTC	CASSDSQTYEQYF
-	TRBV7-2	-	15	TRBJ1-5	TGTGCCAGCAGCTCCGACAGGCTTAGCAATCAGCCCCAGCATTTT	CASSSDRLSNQPQHF